The 31 T cell receptor beta chains in this list originate from one sample, sequenced in a study of T cells in tuberculosis. Some clones are missing from TCRdb's copy, which holds only in-frame ones; the method was immunoSEQ multiplex PCR. Of more than 35,000 clones listed, 90% to 95% were seen once; the top ten hold roughly 7%. The sequenced material came from PBMCs. All receptors derive from a donor aged 10-29 years with latent tuberculosis or without tuberculosis infection.

The chain has TRBV10-3 and TRBJ2-1, with 10 bases that match TRBD2. The CDR3 has 17 residues. Germline V gives CDR1 ENHRY, CDR2 SYGVKD. Trimming at V came to 0 bases and at J to 7 bases, leaving 9 bases not matched to a gene. CDR3 residues: CAISESSGRAIKNEQFF. In DNA form, the CDR3 reads TGTGCCATCAGTGAGTCCAGCGGGAGGGCTATAAAGAATGAGCAGTTCTTC.

The rearrangement uses TRBV6-1 and TRBJ1-5, with 8 bases aligning to TRBD1. The CDR3 is made up of 14 amino acids. V shed 5 bases, J shed 4 bases, and the junction held 4 bases outside the gene matches. In germline, CDR1 is MNHNS, CDR2 SASEGT. CDR3 DNA sequence: TGTGCCAGCAGTAAAACAGGGGGAAATCAGCCCCAGCATTTT. Protein sequence: CASSKTGGNQPQHF.

This clone has just one count. This CDR3 reads CASSTSGNPYEQYF. Written as DNA, the CDR3 is TGCGCCAGCAGTACCAGCGGAAACCCCTACGAGCAGTACTTC. V is TRBV10-2 and J is TRBJ2-7; D is possibly TRBD2 (5 bases). V lost 5 bases and J 2 bases, leaving 13 bases between the germline ends. Germline CDR1 is WSHSY and CDR2 is SAAADI. The CDR3 is made up of 14 amino acids.

V and J are TRBV11-2 and TRBJ2-3; 7 nucleotides align to TRBD1. With 1 base clipped from V and 2 bases from J, the junction kept 6 bases outside the gene matches. The germline gives CDR1 SGHAT, CDR2 FQNNGV. The CDR3 consists of 16 residues. The CDR3 sequence: CASSLGRTGHTDTQYF. The CDR3 nucleotides are TGTGCCAGCAGCTTAGGTCGGACAGGCCACACAGATACGCAGTATTTT.

The chain uses TRBV6-5 and TRBJ1-2, with TRBD1 as a possible D gene (5 bases). The CDR3 totals 14 residues. The ends were cut back, 4 bases at V and 4 bases at J, with 13 bases in the middle. Germline CDR1 and CDR2: MNHEY and SVGAGI. CDR3 nucleotide sequence: TGTGCCAGCAGTTTTGGGGCGGGGATCTATGGCTACACCTTC. This gives the protein CASSFGAGIYGYTF.

The V and J genes are TRBV4-2 and TRBJ1-2, with D possibly TRBD1 on 6 matching bases. This CDR3 is built from 16 residues. The V end lost 0 bases, the J end lost 7 bases, and 18 bases lay between the germline ends. The germline V gene has CDR1 LGHNA and CDR2 YNFKEQ. CDR3 coding DNA: TGTGCCAGCAGCCAAGATGGCGGGGGGCGCTTCTCTGGCTACACCTTC. This translates into CASSQDGGGRFSGYTF.

The CDR3 sequence is CASRGQGTIGYTF. DNA of the CDR3: TGTGCCAGCAGGGGACAGGGAACCATCGGCTACACCTTC. The chain has TRBV6-5 and TRBJ1-2; 9 bases map to TRBD1. Germline V gene data show CDR1 as MNHEY and CDR2 as SVGAGI. V lost 6 bases, J lost 8 bases, and 7 bases stayed unmatched. The CDR3 has 13 residues.

The chain couples TRBV27 to TRBJ1-2; weak D call: TRBD1 (6 bases). Trimming removed 4 bases from V and 8 bases from J, with 17 bases in between. This CDR3 spans 14 amino acids. Germline V CDR1 and CDR2: MNHEY, SMNVEV (reference sequence). CDR3 DNA sequence: TGTGCCAGCAGTTCAGACGCAGGGGTAAACGGCTACACCTTC. Translated: CASSSDAGVNGYTF.

The V gene is TRBV9, the J gene TRBJ1-1, with D unclear. This CDR3 is 14 amino acids long. Germline values: CDR1 SGDLS, CDR2 YYNGEE. Trimming pared 4 bases from V and 3 bases from J, leaving 13 bases between. The CDR3 sequence is CASSPIISYTEAFF. CDR3 DNA sequence: TGTGCCAGCAGCCCCATAATTAGTTACACTGAAGCTTTCTTT.

The rearrangement uses TRBV19 and TRBJ2-2; TRBD2 matches at 12 bases. J lost 7 bases, V lost 3 bases, and 3 bases had no gene match. Per the germline V gene, CDR1 is LNHDA and CDR2 is SQIVND (reference sequence). CDR3 length: 15 residues. The CDR3 region is CASSIGLAGIGELFF. The CDR3, as DNA: TGTGCCAGTAGTATCGGACTAGCGGGAATCGGGGAGCTGTTTTTT.

Comment on this clone: Its ends do not fully match the called genes, so a read error is possible. The V and J genes are TRBV19 and TRBJ2-6; D not resolved. Germline-derived CDR1 and CDR2 are LNHDA and SQIVND (reference sequence). This CDR3 is built from 14 residues. The CDR3 region has the DNA TGTGCCAGTACTGTGAGCTCTGAGGCCAACGTCCTGACTTTC. It encodes CASTVSSEANVLTF.

This clone was detected once. The chain has TRBV29-1 and TRBJ1-1, with 7 bases aligning to TRBD1. Germline values: CDR1 SQVTM, CDR2 ANQGSEA. This CDR3 region has 14 residues. Germline trimming cut 4 bases from V and 1 base from J; bases unmatched to any gene: 6. The CDR3 sequence is CSVARGSGNTEAFF. The CDR3 bases are TGCAGCGTTGCCAGGGGGAGTGGGAACACTGAAGCTTTCTTT.

The chain uses TRBV9 and TRBJ2-2; D is unclear. V lost 4 bases and J lost 4, with 14 bases in between. Germline V gives CDR1 SGDLS, CDR2 YYNGEE. CDR3 length: 15 residues. The CDR3 loop is CASSPLGFFTGELFF. In nucleotides, the CDR3 is TGTGCCAGCAGCCCTCTGGGCTTCTTCACCGGGGAGCTGTTTTTT. Together with reference TRBV9 and TRBJ2-2, the CDR3 gives the full variable domain: DSGVTQTPKHLITATGQRVTLRCSPRSGDLSVYWYQQSLDQGLQFLIQYYNGEERAKGNILERFSAQQFPDLHSELNLSSLELGDSALYFCASSPLGFFTGELFFGEGSRLTVL.

The chain couples TRBV5-1 to TRBJ1-1; D uncertain. Germline V gives CDR1 SGHRS, CDR2 YFSETQ. Trimming pared 0 bases from V and 2 bases from J, leaving 8 bases between. The CDR3 consists of 14 residues. Here the CDR3 DNA reads TGCGCCAGCAGCTTGGCAGGTGACAACACTGAAGCTTTCTTT. It encodes CASSLAGDNTEAFF.

This clone was picked up a small number of times. The chain links TRBV18 to TRBJ1-1; D call uncertain. Trimming removed 6 bases at V and 1 base at J, with 12 bases between. CDR3 length: 14 residues. CDR1 is KGHSH, CDR2 LQKENI, per germline. CDR3 sequence reads: CASSQHTQNTEAFF. DNA of the CDR3: TGTGCCAGCTCGCAACACACACAGAACACTGAAGCTTTCTTT.

The chain has TRBV13 and TRBJ2-7, with 15 bases fitting TRBD2. Trimming at V came to 5 bases and at J to 3 bases, leaving 5 bases not matched to a gene. Germline V gene lookup returns CDR1 PRHDT and CDR2 FYEKMQ (reference sequence). This CDR3 is 16 amino acids long. The CDR3 here is CASSVGLAGGNYEQYF. In DNA form, the CDR3 reads TGTGCCAGCAGCGTCGGACTAGCGGGAGGGAACTACGAGCAGTACTTC.

This clone was seen just once. The V call is TRBV9, the J call TRBJ2-2, with unresolved D. Germline loops: CDR1 SGDLS, CDR2 YYNGEE. The CDR3 has 13 amino acids. The V and J ends lost 0 bases and 6 bases respectively, with 6 bases between them. CDR3 residues: CASSVGGPGELFF. The CDR3 nucleotides are TGTGCCAGCAGCGTAGGTGGGCCCGGGGAGCTGTTTTTT.

The V call is TRBV4-2, the J call TRBJ1-4; D perhaps matches TRBD1 (5 bases). Germline CDR1 and CDR2: LGHNA and YNFKEQ. The CDR3 has 14 amino acids. Trimming cost V 5 bases and J 5 bases, with 12 bases left between them. CDR3 in amino acids: CASSSSDSNEKLFF. In nucleotides, the CDR3 is TGTGCCAGCAGCTCAAGCGACAGCAATGAAAAACTGTTTTTT.

The chain is built from TRBV9 and TRBJ1-2; no firm D call. CDR1 is SGDLS and CDR2 is YYNGEE in the germline V gene. V was cut by 3 bases and J by 7 bases, with 10 bases left in between. The CDR3 is 12 residues long. This chain's CDR3 is CASSGRAPGYTF. CDR3 bases: TGTGCCAGCAGCGGGAGGGCCCCTGGCTACACCTTC. Full variable domain (missing parts from reference TRBV9 and TRBJ1-2): DSGVTQTPKHLITATGQRVTLRCSPRSGDLSVYWYQQSLDQGLQFLIQYYNGEERAKGNILERFSAQQFPDLHSELNLSSLELGDSALYFCASSGRAPGYTFGSGTRLTVV.

The V call is TRBV7-6, the J call TRBJ2-7; possible D gene TRBD2, 6 bases. CDR1 is SGHVS and CDR2 is FNYEAQ in the germline V gene. Trimming pared 0 bases from V and 5 bases from J, leaving 17 bases between. This CDR3 has 16 amino acids. CDR3: CASSLAGLEGRDEQYF. The CDR3 DNA reads as TGTGCCAGCAGCTTAGCCGGCCTGGAGGGTAGGGACGAGCAGTACTTC.

The rearrangement links TRBV30 to TRBJ1-6, with a tentative D call TRBD1 (6 bases). Per the germline V gene, CDR1 is GTSNPN and CDR2 is SVGIG (reference sequence). The CDR3 contains 14 residues. CDR3 DNA: TGTGCTCTGAAACCCAGGGGCACCAATTCACCCCTCCACTTT. This gives the protein CALKPRGTNSPLHF.

Concerning this clone itself: Other DNA sequences in the sample encode the same CDR3. The V call is TRBV19, the J call TRBJ1-1; no clear D. The CDR3 extends over 12 amino acids. CDR1 is LNHDA, CDR2 SQIVND, per germline (reference sequence). The V gene lost 3 bases and the J gene lost 1 base, with 3 bases spanning the gap. The CDR3: CASSIGNTEAFF. The CDR3 DNA reads as TGTGCCAGTAGTATCGGGAACACTGAAGCTTTCTTT.

This clone was counted between two and nine times. J is TRBJ1-2 and V is TRBV6-5, with D unresolved. This CDR3 region has 15 residues. Trimming shortened V by 0 bases and J by 8 bases, and 16 bases separated the two germline ends. Germline V gene sequence: CDR1 MNHEY, CDR2 SVGAGI. The CDR3 spells CASSYSVAAGGGYTF. The CDR3, as DNA: TGTGCCAGCAGTTACTCTGTGGCAGCAGGAGGAGGCTACACCTTC.

The chain recombines TRBV5-6 with TRBJ2-2, with TRBD2 as a possible D gene (6 bases). The CDR3 length is 16 residues. Trimming took 1 base from V and 0 from J, leaving 10 bases between them. Germline V gene data show CDR1 as SGHDT and CDR2 as YYEEEE. CDR3 protein: CASSLWAGSNTGELFF. CDR3 nucleotide sequence: TGTGCCAGCAGCTTGTGGGCGGGATCGAACACCGGGGAGCTGTTTTTT. Drawing the rest from reference TRBV5-6 and TRBJ2-2, the complete variable domain is DAGVTQSPTHLIKTRGQQVTLRCSPKSGHDTVSWYQQALGQGPQFIFQYYEEEERQRGNFPDRFSGHQFPNYSSELNVNALLLGDSALYLCASSLWAGSNTGELFFGEGSRLTVL.

The table lists this clone with a count of one. The chain employs TRBV2 and TRBJ2-6; no clear D. Trimming took 11 bases from V and 0 from J, leaving 8 bases between them. CDR1 SNHLY and CDR2 FYNNEI come from the germline V gene. The CDR3 covers 13 residues. CDR3 nucleotide sequence: TGTGCCCGATACAGCTCTGGGGCCAACGTCCTGACTTTC. Residues: CARYSSGANVLTF.

This clone was picked up a small number of times. This chain connects TRBV19 to TRBJ2-5; 8 nucleotides match TRBD1. The CDR3 length is 14 residues. CDR1 LNHDA and CDR2 SQIVND come from the germline V gene (reference sequence). V shed 5 bases, J shed 5 bases, and the junction held 7 bases outside the gene matches. The CDR3 region is CASSPQGARETQYF. CDR3 nucleotides: TGTGCCAGTAGTCCCCAGGGGGCCCGGGAGACCCAGTACTTC.

This chain links TRBV7-2 with TRBJ2-1; 16 positions agree with TRBD2. Germline CDR1 reads SGHTA; CDR2 reads FQGNSA. J was trimmed by 8 bases and V by 6 bases; bases with no gene match: 10. This CDR3 contains 17 residues. The CDR3 coding sequence is TGTGCCAGCAGATTATCGGGACTAGCGGGAGGGATAGATGAGCAGTTCTTC. Its translation: CASRLSGLAGGIDEQFF.

The chain has TRBV4-1 and TRBJ1-6; D is ambiguous. The V end lost 4 bases, the J end lost 6 bases, and 10 bases lay between the germline ends. The CDR3 is 14 residues long. Germline V gene sequence: CDR1 MGHRA, CDR2 YSYEKL. CDR3 protein: CASSPSQVNSPLHF. CDR3 DNA: TGCGCCAGCAGCCCAAGCCAGGTTAATTCACCCCTCCACTTT.

The chain employs TRBV29-1 and TRBJ1-2, with 7 bases that match TRBD1. J lost 0 bases, V lost 7 bases, and 5 bases had no gene match. In germline, CDR1 is SQVTM, CDR2 ANQGSEA. The CDR3 is 13 amino acids. The CDR3 DNA reads TGCAGCGATGCGACAGGGACTAACTATGGCTACACCTTC. It is translated as CSDATGTNYGYTF.

A few counts support this clone. The gene calls are TRBV2 and TRBJ2-3; 8 bases are a match to TRBD2. The ends lost 3 bases at V and 14 bases at J; junction bases unmatched: 10. From germline, CDR1 is SNHLY and CDR2 FYNNEI. The CDR3 totals 13 residues. CDR3 sequence reads: CASSDPWAGGPYF. The CDR3 DNA reads as TGTGCCAGCAGTGACCCTTGGGCGGGGGGTCCGTATTTT. Supplemented by reference TRBV2 and TRBJ2-3, the full variable domain reads EPEVTQTPSHQVTQMGQEVILRCVPISNHLYFYWYRQILGQKVEFLVSFYNNEISEKSEIFDDQFSVERPDGSNFTLKIRSTKLEDSAMYFCASSDPWAGGPYFGPGTRLTVL.

This chain's CDR3 is CATSRVAGVIDTQYF. In DNA form, the CDR3 reads TGTGCCACCAGCAGAGTAGCGGGAGTCATAGATACGCAGTATTTT. V and J are TRBV15 and TRBJ2-3; 9 bases match TRBD2. Germline CDR1 and CDR2: LNHNV and YYDKDF (reference sequence). This CDR3 contains 15 residues. V was pared by 1 base and J by 5 bases, with 4 bases of the junction left unmatched. The whole variable domain, remainder taken from reference TRBV15 and TRBJ2-3, is DAMVIQNPRYQVTQFGKPVTLSCSQTLNHNVMYWYQQKSSQAPKLLFHYYDKDFNNEADTPDNFQSRRPNTSFCFLDIRSPGLGDTAMYLCATSRVAGVIDTQYFGPGTRLTVL.